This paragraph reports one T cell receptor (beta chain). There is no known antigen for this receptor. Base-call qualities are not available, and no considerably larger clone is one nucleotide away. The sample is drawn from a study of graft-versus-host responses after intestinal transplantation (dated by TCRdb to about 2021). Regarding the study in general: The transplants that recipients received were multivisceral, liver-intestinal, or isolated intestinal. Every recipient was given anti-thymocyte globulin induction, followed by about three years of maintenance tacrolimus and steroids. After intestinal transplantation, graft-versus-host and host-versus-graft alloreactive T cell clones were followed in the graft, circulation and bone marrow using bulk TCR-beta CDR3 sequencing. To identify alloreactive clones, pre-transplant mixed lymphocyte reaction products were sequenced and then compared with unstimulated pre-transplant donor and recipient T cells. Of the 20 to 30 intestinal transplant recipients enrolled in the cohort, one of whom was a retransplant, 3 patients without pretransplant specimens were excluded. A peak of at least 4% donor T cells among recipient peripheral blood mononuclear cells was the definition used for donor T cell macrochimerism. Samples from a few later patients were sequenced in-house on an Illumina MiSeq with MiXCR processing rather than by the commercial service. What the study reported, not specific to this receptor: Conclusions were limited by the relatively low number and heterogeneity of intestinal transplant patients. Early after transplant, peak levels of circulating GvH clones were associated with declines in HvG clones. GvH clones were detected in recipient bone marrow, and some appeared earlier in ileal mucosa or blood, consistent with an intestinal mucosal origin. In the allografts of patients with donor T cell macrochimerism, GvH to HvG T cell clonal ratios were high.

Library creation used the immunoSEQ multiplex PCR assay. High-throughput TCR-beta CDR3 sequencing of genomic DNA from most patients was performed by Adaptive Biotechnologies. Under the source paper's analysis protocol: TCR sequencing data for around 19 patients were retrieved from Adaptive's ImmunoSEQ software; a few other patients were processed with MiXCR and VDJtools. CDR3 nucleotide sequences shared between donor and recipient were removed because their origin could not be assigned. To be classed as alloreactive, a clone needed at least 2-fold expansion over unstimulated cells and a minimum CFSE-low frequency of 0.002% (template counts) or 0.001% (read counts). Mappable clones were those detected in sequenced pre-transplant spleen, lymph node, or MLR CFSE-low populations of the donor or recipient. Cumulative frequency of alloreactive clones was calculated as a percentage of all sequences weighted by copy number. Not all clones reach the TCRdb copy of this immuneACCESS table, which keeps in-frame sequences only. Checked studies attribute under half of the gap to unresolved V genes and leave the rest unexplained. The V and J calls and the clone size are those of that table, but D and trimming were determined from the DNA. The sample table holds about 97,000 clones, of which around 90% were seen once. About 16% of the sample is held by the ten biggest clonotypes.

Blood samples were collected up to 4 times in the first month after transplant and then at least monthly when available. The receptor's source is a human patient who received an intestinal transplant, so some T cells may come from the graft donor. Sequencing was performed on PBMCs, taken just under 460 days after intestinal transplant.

The DNA is as follows: TGTGCCAGCAGCGCTTACGACTATAGCAATCAGCCCCAGCATTTT. Its protein product is CASSAYDYSNQPQHF. In this chain, TRBV6-6 is recombined with TRBJ1-5; a confident D gene designation cannot be given. The CDR3 covers 15 residues, taking in both the cysteine and the phenylalanine. The retained sequence is limited to the CDR3, 45 bases, with the frame set at the first base. The V end loses 6 bases and the J end loses 0 bases, and a stretch of 12 bases separates them. CDR1 and CDR2, per the germline V gene (reference sequence), are MNHNY and SVGAGI.